The source of this T cell receptor (beta chain) is a study of shared clonotypes between healthy human individuals. In the sorted-subset replicate PCRs, approximately 200 ng DNA, 25,000 to 35,000 T cell genomes, was used. As handled by the study authors: With immunoSEQ giving junction-only sequences and no quality scores, filtering differed. The method was immunoSEQ multiplex PCR; TCRdb's version includes in-frame clones alone and lacks a portion of them. V and J calls and clone size follow that table, whereas D and trimming were derived from the DNA. The data contain millions of clones, about 92% of them singletons. HIV-negative, healthy adults without recent acute infections or vaccinations were the donors. A CD45RA+ naive subset and a CD45RA-negative memory subset were split from CD4+ cells. V was pared by 0 bases and J by 5 bases, with 2 bases between. In germline, CDR1 is KGHSH, CDR2 LQKENI. This CDR3 region has 13 residues.

The origin of this receptor is a man between 18 and 35 years old in good health. Material for sequencing was naive CD4+ T cells sorted from blood. Indicated subset: CD45RA+ positively selected. This chain links TRBV18 with TRBJ1-6, with no clear D. The CDR3 region is CASSPPNNSPLHF. The CDR3 region has the DNA TGTGCCAGCTCACCACCTAATAATTCACCCCTCCACTTT.